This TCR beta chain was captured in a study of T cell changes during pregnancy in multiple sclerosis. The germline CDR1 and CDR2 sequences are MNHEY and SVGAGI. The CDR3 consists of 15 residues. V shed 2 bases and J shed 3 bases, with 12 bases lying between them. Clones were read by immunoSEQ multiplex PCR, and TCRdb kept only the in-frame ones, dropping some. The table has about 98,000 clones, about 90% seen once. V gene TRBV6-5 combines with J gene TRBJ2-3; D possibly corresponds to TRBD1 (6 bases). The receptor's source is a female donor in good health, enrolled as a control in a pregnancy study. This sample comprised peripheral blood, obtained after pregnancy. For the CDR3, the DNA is TGTGCCAGCAGTTACGGGGGCTGGGGGACAGATACGCAGTATTTT. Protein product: CASSYGGWGTDTQYF.